The clone carrying this TCR beta chain appeared many times. Its specificity is unknown. Preparation of the TCRbeta library involved a method that used unique molecular identifiers. TCRdb itself ran the PCR reads through MiXCR, one entry per CDR3 protein. The sample consists of about 600,000 distinct CDR3 sequences, more than 20% of them appearing once. The sample is drawn from a study of T-cell reconstitution after alpha-beta-depleted transplantation in children. Study-wide results and caveats: It was newly produced T cells that mostly accounted for T-cell counts and diversity one year after transplant. The study reportedly traced alpha-beta T cells about two months after transplant to several hundred expanded graft clones.

The CDR3 spans 13 residues. Trimming stripped 0 bases from V and 6 bases from J, with 5 bases between. In germline, CDR1 is LGHNA, CDR2 YSLEER. The chain uses TRBV4-3 and TRBJ2-2; D is unclear. Sequences were derived from PBMCs, mostly from graft donor cells, sampled 360 days after TCRalphabeta/CD19-depleted stem cell transplant. This sequence originates from a boy under two years old who had a stem cell transplant for acute myeloid leukemia, so the T cells may come from the graft donor. CDR3 region: CASSQEFPGELFF. The CDR3 region has the DNA TGCGCCAGCAGCCAAGAATTCCCCGGGGAGCTGTTTTTT.